Sequencing of this T cell receptor (beta chain) was carried out in a study of breast tumors, draining lymph nodes, adjacent tissues. Broader study findings: Compared with lymph nodes, tumors were less diverse; compared with nontumor tissue, more. Luminal-like breast cancer showed significantly greater tumor-nontumor repertoire similarity than basal-like breast cancer did.

The CDR3 loop spans 15 amino acids. The germline V and J ends were trimmed by 5 bases and 5 bases, with 15 bases remaining between them. Germline CDR1 is MDHEN and CDR2 is SYDVKM. TCRdb processed the multiplex PCR reads anew with MiXCR; each CDR3 protein has one entry. The sample has approximately 150,000 distinct CDR3 sequences; more than 25% are singletons. The lymph nodes were axillary draining lymph nodes from breast cancer patients. A word on this clonotype: Its cognate antigen is unknown.

The chain recombines TRBV28 with TRBJ2-2; D might be TRBD2 (7 bases). The receptor was derived from a female donor with breast cancer. Some clones in this sample may be carry-over from other donors' samples. Specimen: axillary lymph node tissue. CDR3 in amino acids: CASSPGGSGTGELFF. CDR3 in DNA: TGTGCCAGCAGTCCGGGGGGCTCTGGGACCGGGGAGCTGTTTTTT.